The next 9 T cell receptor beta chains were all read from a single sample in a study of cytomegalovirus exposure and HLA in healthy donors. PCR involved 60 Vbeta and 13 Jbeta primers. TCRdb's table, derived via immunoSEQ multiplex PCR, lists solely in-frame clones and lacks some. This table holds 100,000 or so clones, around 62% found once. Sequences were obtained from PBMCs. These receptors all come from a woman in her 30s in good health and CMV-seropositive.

CDR3 DNA sequence: TGTGCCAGCAGCCCCACAACAGGGGCCGCGGGTCTTAATGAAAAACTGTTTTTT. The encoded protein is CASSPTTGAAGLNEKLFF. The chain links TRBV7-9 to TRBJ1-4; TRBD1 agrees at 7 bases. Per germline, CDR1 SEHNR and CDR2 FQNEAQ (reference sequence). The J segment lost 4 bases and the V segment lost 5 bases, leaving 16 bases of the junction unmatched. The CDR3 totals 18 residues.

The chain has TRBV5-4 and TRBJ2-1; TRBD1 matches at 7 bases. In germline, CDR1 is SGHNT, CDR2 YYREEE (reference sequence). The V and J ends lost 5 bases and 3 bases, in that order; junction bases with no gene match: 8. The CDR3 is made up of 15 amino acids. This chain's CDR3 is CASSPGTANYNEQFF. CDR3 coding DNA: TGTGCCAGCAGTCCCGGGACAGCCAACTACAATGAGCAGTTCTTC.

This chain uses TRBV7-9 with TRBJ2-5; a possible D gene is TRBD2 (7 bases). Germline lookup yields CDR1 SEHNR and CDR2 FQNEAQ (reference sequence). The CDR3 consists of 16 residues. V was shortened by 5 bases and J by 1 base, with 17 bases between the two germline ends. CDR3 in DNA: TGTGCCAGCAGCCCCCTTGGGGGGGCGATCCAAGAGACCCAGTACTTC. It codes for CASSPLGGAIQETQYF.

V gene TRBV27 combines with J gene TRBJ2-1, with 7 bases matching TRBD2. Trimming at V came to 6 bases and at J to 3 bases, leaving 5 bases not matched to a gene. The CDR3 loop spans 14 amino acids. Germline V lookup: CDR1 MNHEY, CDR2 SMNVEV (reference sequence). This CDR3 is CASSPGGIYNEQFF. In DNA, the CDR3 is TGTGCCAGCAGCCCCGGGGGGATCTACAATGAGCAGTTCTTC.

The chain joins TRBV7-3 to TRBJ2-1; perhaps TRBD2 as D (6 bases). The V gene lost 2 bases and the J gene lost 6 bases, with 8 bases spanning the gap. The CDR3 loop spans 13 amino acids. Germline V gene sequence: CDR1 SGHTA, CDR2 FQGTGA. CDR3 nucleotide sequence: TGTGCCAGCAGCTTACAGGGAGGCAATGAGCAGTTCTTC. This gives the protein CASSLQGGNEQFF.

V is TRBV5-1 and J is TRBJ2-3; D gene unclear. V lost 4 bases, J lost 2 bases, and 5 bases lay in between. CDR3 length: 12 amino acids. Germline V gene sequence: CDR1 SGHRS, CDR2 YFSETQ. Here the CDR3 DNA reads TGCGCCAGCAGCCTCCCCACAGATACGCAGTATTTT. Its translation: CASSLPTDTQYF.

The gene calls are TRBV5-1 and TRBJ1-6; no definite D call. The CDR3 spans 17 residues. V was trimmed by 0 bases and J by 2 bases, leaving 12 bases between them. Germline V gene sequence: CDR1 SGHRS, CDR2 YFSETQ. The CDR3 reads CASSLGAVDTYNSPLHF. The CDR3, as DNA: TGCGCCAGCAGCTTGGGTGCGGTTGATACCTATAATTCACCCCTCCACTTT.

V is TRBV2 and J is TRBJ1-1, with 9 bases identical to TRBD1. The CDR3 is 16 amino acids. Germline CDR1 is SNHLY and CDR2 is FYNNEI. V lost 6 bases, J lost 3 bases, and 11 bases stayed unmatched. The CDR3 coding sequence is TGTGCCAGCAGCGGGACAGGGCAGGGGTTGTACACTGAAGCTTTCTTT. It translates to CASSGTGQGLYTEAFF.

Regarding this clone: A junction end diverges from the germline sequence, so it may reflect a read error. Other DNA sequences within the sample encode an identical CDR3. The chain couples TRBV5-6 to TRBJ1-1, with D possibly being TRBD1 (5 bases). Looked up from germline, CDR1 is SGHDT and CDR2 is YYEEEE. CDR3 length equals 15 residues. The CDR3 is CASSLATGVVAEAFF. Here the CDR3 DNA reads TGTGCCAGCAGCTTGGCAACAGGCGTGGTGGCTGAAGCCTTCTTT. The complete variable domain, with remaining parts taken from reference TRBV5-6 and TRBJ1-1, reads DAGVTQSPTHLIKTRGQQVTLRCSPKSGHDTVSWYQQALGQGPQFIFQYYEEEERQRGNFPDRFSGHQFPNYSSELNVNALLLGDSALYLCASSLATGVVAEAFFGQGTRLTVV.